This TCR beta chain appears in the sequencing data of a study of blood T cell repertoires in COVID-19. In the study's own analysis: Counts of nucleated cells, estimated from reference gene primer amplification, were obtained. Method: immunoSEQ multiplex PCR; TCRdb's copy keeps in-frame clones and lacks some. D and trimming come from the DNA, and the V and J calls and clone size come from that table. The repertoire includes about 250,000 clones, about nine tenths of them detected once, and approximately 3% sits in the top ten. This CDR3 is 14 amino acids long. Between the trimmed V and J ends, which lost 0 bases and 10 bases, there was a span of 13 bases. Germline CDR1 reads LNHDA; CDR2 reads SQIVND (reference sequence). In terms of age and location, participants ranged from about 18 to 95 years and lived in about two dozen US areas. Categorization into cohorts depended on clinical history that participants reported. Two negative PCRs, clearance, or symptom resolution had been documented for recovered Cohort 3 donors.

The chain carries TRBV19 and TRBJ2-1; a possible D gene is TRBD2 (6 bases). The receptor was derived from a woman between 50 and 59 years old who had recovered from COVID-19. Sequenced input: PBMCs or T cells enriched from blood (not recorded which). For the CDR3, the DNA is TGTGCCAGTAGTATAGAAACGGGAGTTTTCGAGCAGTTCTTC. Its protein is CASSIETGVFEQFF. Combining the CDR3 with reference TRBV19 and TRBJ2-1 gives the whole variable domain DGGITQSPKYLFRKEGQNVTLSCEQNLNHDAMYWYRQDPGQGLRLIYYSQIVNDFQKGDIAEGYSVSREKKESFPLTVTSAQKNPTAFYLCASSIETGVFEQFFGPGTRLTVL.